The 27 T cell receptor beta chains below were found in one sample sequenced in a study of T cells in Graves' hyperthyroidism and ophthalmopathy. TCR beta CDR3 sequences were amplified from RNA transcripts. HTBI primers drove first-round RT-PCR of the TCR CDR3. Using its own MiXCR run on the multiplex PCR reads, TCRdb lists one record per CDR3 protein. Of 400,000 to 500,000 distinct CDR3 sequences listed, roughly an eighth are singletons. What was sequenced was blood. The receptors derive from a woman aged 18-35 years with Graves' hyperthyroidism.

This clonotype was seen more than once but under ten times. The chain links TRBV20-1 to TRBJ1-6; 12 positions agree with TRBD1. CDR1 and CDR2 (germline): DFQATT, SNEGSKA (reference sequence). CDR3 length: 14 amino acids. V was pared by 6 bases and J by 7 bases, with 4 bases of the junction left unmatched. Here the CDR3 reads CSARDRGRNSPLHF. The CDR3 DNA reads TGCAGTGCGCGGGACAGGGGGCGGAATTCACCCCTCCACTTT.

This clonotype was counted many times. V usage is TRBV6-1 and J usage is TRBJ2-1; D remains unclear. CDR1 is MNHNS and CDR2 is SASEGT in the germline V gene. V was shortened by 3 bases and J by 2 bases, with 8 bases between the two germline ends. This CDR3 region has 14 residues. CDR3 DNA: TGTGCCAGCAGTGAGCGGCGGACCTACAATGAGCAGTTCTTC. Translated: CASSERRTYNEQFF.

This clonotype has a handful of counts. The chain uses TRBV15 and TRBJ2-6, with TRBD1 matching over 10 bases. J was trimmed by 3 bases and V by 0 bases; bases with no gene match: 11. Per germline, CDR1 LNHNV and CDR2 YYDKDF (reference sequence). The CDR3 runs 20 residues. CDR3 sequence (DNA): TGTGCCACCAGCAGAGAGGGGACAGGGGCGATTATTGGTGGGGCCAACGTCCTGACTTTC. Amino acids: CATSREGTGAIIGGANVLTF.

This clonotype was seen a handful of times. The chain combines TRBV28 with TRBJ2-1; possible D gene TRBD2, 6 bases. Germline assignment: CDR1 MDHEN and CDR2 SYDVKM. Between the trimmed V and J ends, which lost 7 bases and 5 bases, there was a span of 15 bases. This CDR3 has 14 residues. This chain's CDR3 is CASIPGLPNNEQFF. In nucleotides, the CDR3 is TGTGCCAGCATTCCAGGACTACCCAACAATGAGCAGTTCTTC.

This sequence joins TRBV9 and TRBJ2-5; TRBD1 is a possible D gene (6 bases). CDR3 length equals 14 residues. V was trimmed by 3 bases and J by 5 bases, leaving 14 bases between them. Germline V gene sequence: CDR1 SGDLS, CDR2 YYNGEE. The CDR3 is CASSGPGVWETQYF. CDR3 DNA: TGTGCCAGCAGCGGTCCAGGGGTGTGGGAGACCCAGTACTTC.

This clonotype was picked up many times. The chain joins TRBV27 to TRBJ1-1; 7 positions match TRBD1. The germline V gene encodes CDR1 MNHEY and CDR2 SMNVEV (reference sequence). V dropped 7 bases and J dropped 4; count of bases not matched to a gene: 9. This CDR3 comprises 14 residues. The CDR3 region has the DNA TGTGCCAGCATCAGGGACAGTTTAGGCACTGAAGCTTTCTTT. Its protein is CASIRDSLGTEAFF.

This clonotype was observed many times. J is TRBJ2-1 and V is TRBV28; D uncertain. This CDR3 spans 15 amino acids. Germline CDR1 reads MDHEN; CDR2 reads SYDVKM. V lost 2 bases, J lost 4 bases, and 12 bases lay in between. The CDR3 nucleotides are TGTGCCAGCAGTTTACCTAGGACGCAATACAATGAGCAGTTCTTC. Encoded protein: CASSLPRTQYNEQFF.

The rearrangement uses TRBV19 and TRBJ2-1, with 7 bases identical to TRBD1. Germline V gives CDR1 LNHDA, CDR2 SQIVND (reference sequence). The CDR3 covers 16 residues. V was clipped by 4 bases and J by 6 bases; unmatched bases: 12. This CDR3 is CASSTSRQGPPNEQFF. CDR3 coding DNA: TGTGCCAGTAGTACGTCGAGACAGGGACCCCCCAATGAGCAGTTCTTC.

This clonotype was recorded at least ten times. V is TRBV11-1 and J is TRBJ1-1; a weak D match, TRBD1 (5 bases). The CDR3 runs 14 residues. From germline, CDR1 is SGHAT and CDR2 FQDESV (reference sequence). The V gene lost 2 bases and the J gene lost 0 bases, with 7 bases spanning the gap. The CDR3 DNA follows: TGTGCCAGCAGCTTAAACAGGATGAACACTGAAGCTTTCTTT. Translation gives CASSLNRMNTEAFF.

The CDR3 region has the DNA TGTGCCAGCAGCTTAATCAGGGGTGGTGAAGCTTTCTTT. Translating it yields CASSLIRGGEAFF. The chain has TRBV7-3 and TRBJ1-1, with a tentative D call TRBD1 (6 bases). Germline CDR1 and CDR2: SGHTA and FQGTGA. The germline V and J ends were trimmed by 1 base and 7 bases, with 10 bases remaining between them. The CDR3 runs 13 residues.

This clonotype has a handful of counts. CDR3 coding DNA: TGTGCCAGCAGTTGGGGGTCGTCGAACTCTGGGGCCAACGTCCTGACTTTC. Its protein is CASSWGSSNSGANVLTF. This sequence joins TRBV27 and TRBJ2-6; D is possibly TRBD1 or TRBD2 (5 bases each). Between the trimmed V and J ends, which lost 4 bases and 0 bases, there was a span of 13 bases. Germline values: CDR1 MNHEY, CDR2 SMNVEV (reference sequence). The CDR3 runs 17 residues.

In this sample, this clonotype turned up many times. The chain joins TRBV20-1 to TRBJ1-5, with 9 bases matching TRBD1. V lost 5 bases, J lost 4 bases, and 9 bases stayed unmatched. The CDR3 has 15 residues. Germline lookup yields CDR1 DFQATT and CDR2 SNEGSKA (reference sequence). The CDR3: CSAGTTGGGNQPQHF. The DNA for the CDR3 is TGCAGTGCTGGAACGACAGGGGGGGGAAATCAGCCCCAGCATTTT.

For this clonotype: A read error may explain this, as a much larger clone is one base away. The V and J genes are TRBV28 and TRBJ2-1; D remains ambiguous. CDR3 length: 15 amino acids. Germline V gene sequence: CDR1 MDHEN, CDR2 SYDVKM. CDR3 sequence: CANSQDEPTGVEQFF. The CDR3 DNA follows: TGTGCCAACAGTCAAGACGAACCCACGGGCGTTGAGCAGTTCTTC.

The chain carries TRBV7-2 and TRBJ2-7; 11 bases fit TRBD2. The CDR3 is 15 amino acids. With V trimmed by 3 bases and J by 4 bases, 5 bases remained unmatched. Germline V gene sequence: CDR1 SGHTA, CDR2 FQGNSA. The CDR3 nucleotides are TGTGCCAGCAGCTTGCAGACTAGCGGGACTTACGAGCAGTACTTC. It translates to CASSLQTSGTYEQYF.

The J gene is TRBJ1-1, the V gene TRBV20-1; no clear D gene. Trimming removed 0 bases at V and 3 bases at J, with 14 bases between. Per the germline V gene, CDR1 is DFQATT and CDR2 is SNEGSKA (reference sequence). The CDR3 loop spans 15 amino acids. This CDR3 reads CSARDLFSGDTEAFF. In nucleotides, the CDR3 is TGCAGTGCTAGAGATTTGTTCTCCGGGGACACTGAAGCTTTCTTT.

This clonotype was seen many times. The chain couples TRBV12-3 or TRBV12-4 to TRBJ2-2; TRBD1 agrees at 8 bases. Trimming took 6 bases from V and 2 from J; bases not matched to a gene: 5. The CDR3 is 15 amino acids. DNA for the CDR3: TGTGCCAGCAGCCCCGACAGGGGAAACACCGGGGAGCTGTTTTTT. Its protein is CASSPDRGNTGELFF.

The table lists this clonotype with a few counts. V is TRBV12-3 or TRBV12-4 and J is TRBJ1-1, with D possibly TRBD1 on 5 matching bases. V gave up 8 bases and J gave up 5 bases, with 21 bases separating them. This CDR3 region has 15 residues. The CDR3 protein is CASDREGRVGTEAFF. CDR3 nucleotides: TGTGCCAGCGATCGAGAGGGGAGGGTCGGGACTGAAGCTTTCTTT.

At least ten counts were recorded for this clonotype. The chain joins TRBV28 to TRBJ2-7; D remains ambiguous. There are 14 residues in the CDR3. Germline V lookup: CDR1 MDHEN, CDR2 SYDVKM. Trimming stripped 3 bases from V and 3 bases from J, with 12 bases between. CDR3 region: CASSFIGAGYEQYF. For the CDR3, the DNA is TGTGCCAGCAGTTTTATAGGTGCTGGCTACGAGCAGTACTTC.

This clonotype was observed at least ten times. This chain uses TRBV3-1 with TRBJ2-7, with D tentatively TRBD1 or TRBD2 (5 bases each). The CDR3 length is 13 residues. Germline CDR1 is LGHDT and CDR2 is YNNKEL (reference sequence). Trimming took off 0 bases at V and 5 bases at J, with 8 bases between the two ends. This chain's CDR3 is CASSQDEGNEQYF. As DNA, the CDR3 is TGTGCCAGCAGCCAAGATGAGGGGAACGAGCAGTACTTC.

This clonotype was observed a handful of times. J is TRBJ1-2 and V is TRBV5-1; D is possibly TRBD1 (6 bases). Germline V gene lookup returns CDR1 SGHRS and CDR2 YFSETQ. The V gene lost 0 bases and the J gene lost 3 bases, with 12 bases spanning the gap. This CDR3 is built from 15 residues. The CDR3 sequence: CASSLGLGADYGYTF. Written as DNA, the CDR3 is TGCGCCAGCAGCTTGGGGCTGGGGGCGGACTATGGCTACACCTTC. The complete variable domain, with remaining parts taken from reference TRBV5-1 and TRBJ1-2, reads KAGVTQTPRYLIKTRGQQVTLSCSPISGHRSVSWYQQTPGQGLQFLFEYFSETQRNKGNFPGRFSGRQFSNSRSEMNVSTLELGDSALYLCASSLGLGADYGYTFGSGTRLTVV.

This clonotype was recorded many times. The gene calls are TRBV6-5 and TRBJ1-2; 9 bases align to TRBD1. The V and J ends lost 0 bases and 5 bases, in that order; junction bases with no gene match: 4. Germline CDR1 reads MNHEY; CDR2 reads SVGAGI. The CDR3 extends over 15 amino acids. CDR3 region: CASSYSQGARYGYTF. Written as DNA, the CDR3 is TGTGCCAGCAGTTACTCACAGGGGGCTCGGTATGGCTACACCTTC.

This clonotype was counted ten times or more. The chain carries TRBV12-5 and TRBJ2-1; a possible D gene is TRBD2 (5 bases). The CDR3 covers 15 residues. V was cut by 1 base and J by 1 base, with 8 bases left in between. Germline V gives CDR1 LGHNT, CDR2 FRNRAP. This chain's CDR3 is CASGLAPGSYNEQFF. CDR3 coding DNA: TGTGCTAGTGGTTTGGCGCCGGGATCCTACAATGAGCAGTTCTTC. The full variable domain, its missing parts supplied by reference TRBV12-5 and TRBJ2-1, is DARVTQTPRHKVTEMGQEVTMRCQPILGHNTVFWYRQTMMQGLELLAYFRNRAPLDDSGMPKDRFSAEMPDATLATLKIQPSEPRDSAVYFCASGLAPGSYNEQFFGPGTRLTVL.

DNA for the CDR3: TGTGCCAGTAGTATAGAGAAAGGGGGTAGCTACAATGAGCAGTTCTTC. This sequence encodes CASSIEKGGSYNEQFF. This chain links TRBV19 with TRBJ2-1; a weak D match, TRBD1 (6 bases). The CDR3 consists of 16 residues. V lost 0 bases and J lost 3, with 12 bases in between. Germline-derived CDR1 and CDR2 are LNHDA and SQIVND (reference sequence). Variable domain in full (rest from reference TRBV19 and TRBJ2-1): DGGITQSPKYLFRKEGQNVTLSCEQNLNHDAMYWYRQDPGQGLRLIYYSQIVNDFQKGDIAEGYSVSREKKESFPLTVTSAQKNPTAFYLCASSIEKGGSYNEQFFGPGTRLTVL.

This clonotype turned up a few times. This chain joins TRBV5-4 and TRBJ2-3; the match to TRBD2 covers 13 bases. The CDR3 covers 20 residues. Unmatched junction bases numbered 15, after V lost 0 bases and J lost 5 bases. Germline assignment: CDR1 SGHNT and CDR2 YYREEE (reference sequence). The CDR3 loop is CASSLASLAGGPSSQDTQYF. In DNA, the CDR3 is TGTGCCAGCAGCTTGGCCTCACTAGCGGGAGGGCCTAGCAGTCAAGATACGCAGTATTTT.

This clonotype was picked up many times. In nucleotides, the CDR3 is TGCGCCAGCAGCCCGGGACCCCATACCTACAATGAGCAGTTCTTC. It yields the protein CASSPGPHTYNEQFF. The genes are TRBV4-1 and TRBJ2-1, with D possibly called TRBD1 or TRBD2 (5 bases each). V was trimmed by 4 bases and J by 2 bases, leaving 12 bases between them. This CDR3 spans 15 amino acids. The germline CDR1 and CDR2 sequences are MGHRA and YSYEKL.

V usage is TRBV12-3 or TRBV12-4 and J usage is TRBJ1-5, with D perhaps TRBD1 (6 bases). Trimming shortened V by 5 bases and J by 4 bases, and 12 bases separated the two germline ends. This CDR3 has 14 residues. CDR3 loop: CASSTTGINQPQHF. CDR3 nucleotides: TGTGCCAGCAGTACCACAGGGATTAATCAGCCCCAGCATTTT.

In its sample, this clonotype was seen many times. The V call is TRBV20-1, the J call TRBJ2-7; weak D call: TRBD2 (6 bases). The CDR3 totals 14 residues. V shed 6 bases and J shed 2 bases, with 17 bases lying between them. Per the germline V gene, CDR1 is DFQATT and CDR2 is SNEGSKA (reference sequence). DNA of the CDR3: TGCAGTGCCAGGGCGAGAGGAGGGGCCTACGAGCAGTACTTC. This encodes CSARARGGAYEQYF.